This note documents a single T cell receptor (beta chain) sequence. The sample comes from a study of cytomegalovirus exposure and HLA in healthy donors. V was pared by 4 bases and J by 4 bases, with 7 bases between. The CDR3 has 13 amino acids. Germline-derived CDR1 and CDR2 are MGHDK and SYGVNS. 60 Vbeta and 13 Jbeta primers were used in PCR. Measured with immunoSEQ multiplex PCR; TCRdb has only the in-frame clones, and not every one. Of 200,000 or so clones in the sample, about 83% were seen once. Sequenced material: PBMCs. The chain is built from TRBV25-1 and TRBJ1-4; a possible D gene is TRBD1 (5 bases). This clonotype was sampled from a girl aged 5-17 years in good health and CMV-seronegative. The CDR3 nucleotides read TGTGCCAGCAGTGGGCAGGGTAATGAAAAACTGTTTTTT. This codes for CASSGQGNEKLFF.